These 30 T cell receptor beta chains were all obtained from the same sample, sequenced in a study of blood T cell repertoires in COVID-19. Clones were read by immunoSEQ multiplex PCR, and TCRdb kept only the in-frame ones, dropping some. In the table there are around 280,000 clones, roughly 86% of which are singletons. Material for sequencing was peripheral blood. The receptors were sampled from a woman between 25 and 40 years old who had recovered from COVID-19.

This sequence joins TRBV6-5 and TRBJ2-5; TRBD1 is a possible D gene (6 bases). Per the germline V gene, CDR1 is MNHEY and CDR2 is SVGAGI. V was shortened by 6 bases and J by 2 bases, with 10 bases between the two germline ends. This CDR3 region has 13 residues. The CDR3 region has the DNA TGTGCCAGCAGCCTCCAGGGGCAAGAGACCCAGTACTTC. It yields the protein CASSLQGQETQYF.

CDR3 sequence (DNA): TGTGCCAGCAGCTCCGGGACTAATTCCTACGAGCAGTACTTC. Protein: CASSSGTNSYEQYF. The chain joins TRBV7-2 to TRBJ2-7; 7 positions agree with TRBD2. J was trimmed by 1 base and V by 4 bases; bases with no gene match: 4. Germline V gene sequence: CDR1 SGHTA, CDR2 FQGNSA. The CDR3 extends over 14 amino acids.

This clone was seen a single time. The chain joins TRBV3-1 (or the pseudogene TRBV3-2) to TRBJ2-2; no clear D. CDR3 length equals 21 residues. Between the trimmed V and J ends, which lost 0 bases and 2 bases, there was a span of 25 bases. Germline-derived CDR1 and CDR2 are LGHDT and YNNKEL (reference sequence). The CDR3 sequence is CASSQDRTIWLRLVNTGELFF. The CDR3 coding sequence is TGTGCCAGCAGCCAAGATCGTACAATTTGGCTGAGGTTGGTCAACACCGGGGAGCTGTTTTTT.

V gene TRBV12-3 or TRBV12-4 combines with J gene TRBJ1-2; TRBD1 aligns across 8 bases. The trim removed 6 bases at V and 7 bases at J, leaving 7 bases unmatched. This CDR3 is 13 amino acids long. CDR3 residues: CASSLMTGAGYTF. Written as DNA, the CDR3 is TGTGCCAGCAGCCTCATGACAGGGGCTGGCTACACCTTC.

CDR3 amino acids: CASSPRSWEKERGGYTF. CDR3 coding DNA: TGTGCCAGCAGTCCCAGGAGTTGGGAAAAGGAACGGGGGGGCTACACCTTC. The rearrangement links TRBV28 to TRBJ1-2; D possibly corresponds to TRBD1 (5 bases). V lost 5 bases and J 8 bases, leaving 27 bases between the germline ends. From germline, CDR1 is MDHEN and CDR2 SYDVKM. The CDR3 runs 17 residues.

This rearrangement joins TRBV5-1 to TRBJ2-1; 15 bases match TRBD2. This CDR3 has 17 residues. Trimming at V came to 4 bases and at J to 4 bases, leaving 6 bases not matched to a gene. CDR1 is SGHRS, CDR2 YFSETQ, per germline. CDR3 residues: CASSGPGLAGGYNEQFF. CDR3 sequence (DNA): TGCGCCAGCAGCGGACCGGGACTAGCGGGGGGATACAATGAGCAGTTCTTC.

The chain recombines TRBV10-3 with TRBJ2-1; D may be TRBD2 (5 bases). The V end lost 0 bases, the J end lost 7 bases, and 13 bases lay between the germline ends. The CDR3 is 15 amino acids. Germline V gene data show CDR1 as ENHRY and CDR2 as SYGVKD. CDR3: CAISESGLAGNEQFF. The CDR3 nucleotides read TGTGCCATCAGTGAGTCTGGGCTAGCTGGGAATGAGCAGTTCTTC.

This chain joins TRBV6-6 and TRBJ1-2, with D possibly TRBD1 on 5 matching bases. Germline loops: CDR1 MNHNY, CDR2 SVGAGI (reference sequence). This CDR3 is 12 amino acids long. The V and J ends lost 8 bases and 2 bases respectively, with 9 bases between them. The DNA for the CDR3 is TGTGCCAGCGCGACAGCAAACTATGGCTACACCTTC. The encoded protein is CASATANYGYTF.

This clone was observed a single time. CDR3 in amino acids: CASSYSGGVEETQYF. The DNA for the CDR3 is TGTGCCAGCAGTTACTCTGGCGGGGTTGAAGAGACCCAGTACTTC. The chain uses TRBV6-5 and TRBJ2-5, with D possibly matching TRBD2 (6 bases). V gave up 0 bases and J gave up 3 bases, with 11 bases separating them. The CDR3 is 15 amino acids. Per the germline V gene, CDR1 is MNHEY and CDR2 is SVGAGI.

The chain combines TRBV30 with TRBJ2-3; 7 bases are shared with TRBD2. CDR3 length: 13 amino acids. The V and J ends lost 2 bases and 6 bases, in that order; junction bases with no gene match: 5. Germline lookup yields CDR1 GTSNPN and CDR2 SVGIG (reference sequence). The CDR3, as DNA: TGTGCCTGGAGTATCAGAGCGGGGGATACGCAGTATTTT. The encoded protein is CAWSIRAGDTQYF.

CDR3 DNA: TGTGCCACCAGCAGAGACATCTCTGGAAACACCATATATTTT. It encodes CATSRDISGNTIYF. The chain recombines TRBV15 with TRBJ1-3; D is undetermined. The CDR3 runs to 14 residues. CDR1 LNHNV and CDR2 YYDKDF come from the germline V gene (reference sequence). The V and J ends lost 0 bases and 0 bases respectively, with 3 bases between them.

The CDR3 is CASSDYRGSPLHF. The CDR3 DNA reads as TGTGCCAGCAGTGATTACAGGGGATCACCCCTCCACTTT. The chain recombines TRBV25-1 with TRBJ1-6; TRBD1 agrees at 7 bases. This CDR3 comprises 13 residues. The J segment lost 10 bases and the V segment lost 3 bases, leaving 3 bases of the junction unmatched. In germline, CDR1 is MGHDK, CDR2 SYGVNS.

The chain employs TRBV5-1 and TRBJ2-3; 7 bases map to TRBD2. The V and J ends lost 0 bases and 0 bases, in that order; junction bases with no gene match: 4. Germline V CDR1 and CDR2: SGHRS, YFSETQ. This CDR3 has 16 residues. CDR3 sequence: CASSLAGGSSTDTQYF. The CDR3 nucleotides are TGCGCCAGCAGCTTGGCCGGCGGGAGTAGCACAGATACGCAGTATTTT.

This clone has just a few counts. The rearrangement uses TRBV27 and TRBJ1-1; no clear D gene. This CDR3 contains 13 residues. Trimming stripped 6 bases from V and 4 bases from J, with 12 bases between. Germline-derived CDR1 and CDR2 are MNHEY and SMNVEV (reference sequence). The CDR3: CASREASGTEAFF. CDR3 sequence (DNA): TGTGCCAGCAGGGAGGCATCTGGCACTGAAGCTTTCTTT.

This rearrangement joins TRBV2 to TRBJ2-7; 9 nucleotides align to TRBD1. CDR1 SNHLY and CDR2 FYNNEI come from the germline V gene. The CDR3 is made up of 13 amino acids. The V segment lost 7 bases and the J segment 2 bases; nucleotides outside the gene matches: 3. The CDR3 region is CASTGQGPYEQYF. Written as DNA, the CDR3 is TGTGCCAGCACGGGACAGGGCCCCTACGAGCAGTACTTC. Complete variable domain (other parts from reference TRBV2 and TRBJ2-7): EPEVTQTPSHQVTQMGQEVILRCVPISNHLYFYWYRQILGQKVEFLVSFYNNEISEKSEIFDDQFSVERPDGSNFTLKIRSTKLEDSAMYFCASTGQGPYEQYFGPGTRLTVT.

This clone has just one count. J is TRBJ2-7 and V is TRBV5-1, with TRBD1 identical over 9 bases. V lost 4 bases and J lost 5; bases outside the gene matches: 7. Germline assignment: CDR1 SGHRS and CDR2 YFSETQ. There are 14 residues in the CDR3. CDR3 sequence: CASSETGGLDEQYF. The CDR3 DNA reads as TGCGCCAGCAGCGAGACAGGGGGGTTGGACGAGCAGTACTTC.

The gene calls are TRBV5-4 and TRBJ1-1, with D perhaps TRBD1 (5 bases). The CDR3 contains 15 residues. Trimming stripped 6 bases from V and 0 bases from J, with 15 bases between. In germline, CDR1 is SGHNT, CDR2 YYREEE (reference sequence). In DNA form, the CDR3 reads TGTGCCAGCAATGAAAGACGGGGGATGAACACTGAAGCTTTCTTT. Translation: CASNERRGMNTEAFF. Based on the CDR3 plus reference TRBV5-4 and TRBJ1-1, the full variable domain is ETGVTQSPTHLIKTRGQQVTLRCSSQSGHNTVSWYQQALGQGPQFIFQYYREEENGRGNFPPRFSGLQFPNYSSELNVNALELDDSALYLCASNERRGMNTEAFFGQGTRLTVV.

By share of the sample, this clone is medium-sized. The rearrangement links TRBV30 to TRBJ1-6, with 8 bases aligning to TRBD1. V shed 4 bases, J shed 0 bases, and the junction held 5 bases outside the gene matches. There are 16 residues in the CDR3. CDR1 is GTSNPN, CDR2 SVGIG, per germline (reference sequence). The CDR3 protein is CAWTQDRVSYNSPLHF. CDR3 in DNA: TGTGCCTGGACGCAGGACAGGGTCTCCTATAATTCACCCCTCCACTTT.

This clone was seen a single time. V gene TRBV5-1 combines with J gene TRBJ1-2; TRBD1 is a possible D gene (6 bases). The V end was cut by 0 bases, the J end by 4 bases, with 10 bases between. The CDR3 has 14 amino acids. The V gene's germline CDR1 is SGHRS and CDR2 YFSETQ. The CDR3 nucleotides are TGCGCCAGCAGCTTGGGGCAGGGGACCTATGGCTACACCTTC. Its translation is CASSLGQGTYGYTF.

As to this clone: The conserved closing phenylalanine or tryptophan is absent in this CDR3, likely reflecting a read error. The DNA is omitted, as the CDR3 cannot be located on it reliably, and the CDR3 follows TCRdb's listing. This chain joins TRBV12-3 or TRBV12-4 and TRBJ2-7; TRBD2 is taken as the D call from the table, unchecked against the DNA. The CDR3 has 13 amino acids, counting both end residues. The CDR3: CASSLRTSGSLNL.

J is TRBJ2-7 and V is TRBV5-4, with TRBD1 identical over 8 bases. The CDR3 sequence is 15 residues long. Trimming took 0 bases from V and 4 from J; bases not matched to a gene: 6. CDR1 and CDR2 from the germline V gene are SGHNT and YYREEE (reference sequence). The CDR3 DNA reads TGTGCCAGCAGCTTGGGCAGGGGGCTGGGGTACGAGCAGTACTTC. Its protein is CASSLGRGLGYEQYF.

The V call is TRBV2, the J call TRBJ2-2; a possible D gene is TRBD1 (7 bases). Between the trimmed V and J ends, which lost 8 bases and 7 bases, there was a span of 11 bases. CDR3 length equals 12 residues. Germline-derived CDR1 and CDR2 are SNHLY and FYNNEI. CDR3 residues: CASLQGGGELFF. In nucleotides, the CDR3 is TGTGCCAGCCTTCAGGGGGGCGGGGAGCTGTTTTTT.

The chain links TRBV19 to TRBJ2-1; a possible D gene is TRBD1 (6 bases). Germline V gives CDR1 LNHDA, CDR2 SQIVND (reference sequence). The V end was cut by 5 bases, the J end by 1 base, with 9 bases between. This CDR3 region has 14 residues. The DNA for the CDR3 is TGTGCCAGTAGTGGACAGCCATCCTACAATGAGCAGTTCTTC. It specifies CASSGQPSYNEQFF.

The chain couples TRBV5-1 to TRBJ1-1; D perhaps matches TRBD1 (6 bases). The germline V and J ends were trimmed by 0 bases and 5 bases, with 14 bases remaining between them. Per germline, CDR1 SGHRS and CDR2 YFSETQ. CDR3 size: 15 residues. The CDR3, as DNA: TGCGCCAGCAGCTTGGGACAGGTGAGTGGGACTGAAGCTTTCTTT. Protein sequence: CASSLGQVSGTEAFF.

This clone occurred once. The V gene is TRBV21-1, the J gene TRBJ2-7; TRBD1, as called in the table, went unchecked against the DNA. TRBV21-1 is shown as a pseudogene. The CDR3 sequence is 14 residues long. The DNA of the CDR3 is TGTGCCAGCAGCTGCCGGGACAGGGGTTACGAGCAGTACTTC. This codes for CASSCRDRGYEQYF.

V usage is TRBV28 and J usage is TRBJ1-2; 9 bases are shared with TRBD1. Germline V gene sequence: CDR1 MDHEN, CDR2 SYDVKM. With V trimmed by 3 bases and J by 8 bases, 4 bases remained unmatched. The CDR3 contains 13 residues. CDR3 protein: CASSFPQGAGYTF. CDR3 DNA: TGTGCCAGCAGTTTTCCACAGGGGGCAGGCTACACCTTC.

The chain employs TRBV29-1 and TRBJ2-2; D is undetermined. The CDR3 is made up of 13 amino acids. Trimming left V 4 bases short and J 4 bases short, with 10 bases between. From germline, CDR1 is SQVTM and CDR2 ANQGSEA. For the CDR3, the DNA is TGCAGCGTTGCCCCGGTCTCCACCGGGGAGCTGTTTTTT. It encodes CSVAPVSTGELFF.

J is TRBJ2-4 and V is TRBV3-1 (or the pseudogene TRBV3-2); the match to TRBD2 covers 8 bases. Trimming removed 3 bases from V and 8 bases from J; junction bases left unmatched: 9. The CDR3 runs to 15 residues. Germline CDR1 LGHDT, CDR2 YNNKEL (reference sequence). CDR3: CASSHGLAGRDIQYF. The CDR3, as DNA: TGTGCCAGCAGCCACGGACTAGCTGGTAGAGACATTCAGTACTTC.

As concerns this clone: Its ends do not fully match the called genes, so a read error is possible. This sequence joins TRBV6-5 and TRBJ1-2; TRBD1 aligns across 7 bases. Germline CDR1 reads MNHEY; CDR2 reads SVGAGI. This CDR3 region has 16 residues. CDR3 protein: CASSNSWTGLNYGYTF. The CDR3 DNA reads TGTGCCAGCAGTAACTCCTGGACAGGACTCAACTATGGCTACACCTTC.

The J gene is TRBJ1-1, the V gene TRBV11-3; TRBD1 is a possible D gene (5 bases). Trimming left V 5 bases short and J 1 base short, with 23 bases between. CDR3 size: 18 residues. Germline V gives CDR1 SGHNT, CDR2 YENEEA. Here the CDR3 reads CASSQAGQNMAKNTEAFF. In DNA, the CDR3 is TGTGCCAGCAGCCAGGCGGGGCAGAACATGGCCAAGAACACTGAAGCTTTCTTT.